These T cell receptor beta chains were read from a single sample in a study of T cells in Graves' hyperthyroidism and ophthalmopathy. TCRdb recomputed calls from the multiplex PCR reads with MiXCR, one row per CDR3 protein. The data contain approximately 220,000 distinct CDR3 sequences, around 17% of them seen just once; the ten biggest clones take up about 48%. The specimen sequenced was blood. These receptors came from a man aged 35 to 55 with Graves' hyperthyroidism. The CDR3 runs from the conserved cysteine through the conserved F or W. Fields, in order: J gene, V gene, D gene, clone size, CDR3 protein, CDR3 DNA. D genes are given only for firm matches. Clone size is not always given. Where it is, it says once, few, many or a class for expanded clones.

>TRBJ2-7|TRBV5-1|TRBD1|many
CASSFRQGTKGEQYF
TGCGCCAGCAGCTTTCGACAGGGGACCAAAGGAGAGCAGTACTTC
>TRBJ2-7|TRBV7-2|-|many
CASSLAGGPYEQYF
TGTGCCAGCAGCTTAGCGGGGGGCCCCTACGAGCAGTACTTC
>TRBJ2-7|TRBV12-3/TRBV12-4|TRBD2|-
CASRTGGSGKYEQYF
TGTGCCAGCCGCACCGGGGGAAGCGGGAAATACGAGCAGTACTTC
>TRBJ2-3|TRBV3-1|TRBD2|few
CASSQEERGGGTDTQYF
TGTGCCAGCAGCCAAGAGGAGCGGGGGGGTGGCACAGATACGCAGTATTTT
>TRBJ2-1|TRBV11-2|TRBD1|many
CASSVQGAGDNEQFF
TGTGCCAGCAGCGTACAGGGGGCCGGGGACAATGAGCAGTTCTTC
>TRBJ2-2|TRBV6-2/TRBV6-3|-|-
CASSAFGTTNTGELFF
TGTGCCAGCAGTGCCTTCGGGACAACGAACACCGGGGAGCTGTTTTTT
>TRBJ1-1|TRBV28|-|many
CASSTSDKFWEAFF
TGTGCCAGCAGTACCTCAGACAAGTTCTGGGAAGCTTTCTTT
>TRBJ2-3|TRBV20-1|-|many
CSATDSSHTDTQYF
TGCAGTGCTACGGACAGTTCCCACACAGATACGCAGTATTTT
>TRBJ2-3|TRBV28|TRBD1|many
CASSSSGGAGTDTQYF
TGTGCCAGCAGTTCCTCAGGGGGCGCAGGCACAGATACGCAGTATTTT
>TRBJ2-1|TRBV5-6|-|many
CASSLAGAGTLWNEQFF
TGTGCCAGCAGCTTGGCCGGGGCAGGGACCCTTTGGAATGAGCAGTTCTTC
>TRBJ2-3|TRBV9|-|many
CASSEARAAPNQDTQYF
TGTGCCAGCAGCGAGGCAAGGGCGGCTCCCAATCAGGATACGCAGTATTTT
>TRBJ1-3|TRBV7-2|-|-
CASSMDSSEVSGNTIYF
TGTGCCAGCAGCATGGACAGCAGTGAGGTCTCTGGAAACACCATATATTTT
>TRBJ2-3|TRBV3-1|TRBD2|many
CASSQGTSGATQYF
TGTGCCAGCAGCCAGGGGACTAGCGGGGCTACGCAGTATTTT
>TRBJ1-1|TRBV5-6|TRBD1|few
CASSLETGWNTEAFF
TGTGCCAGCAGCTTAGAGACAGGGTGGAACACTGAAGCTTTCTTT